This entry features one TCR beta chain sequence. The antigen remains unidentified. The CDR3 consists of 13 residues. Looked up from germline, CDR1 is SEHNR and CDR2 is FQNEAQ (reference sequence). V shed 5 bases and J shed 6 bases, with 11 bases lying between them. The sample belongs to a study of T cell responses to AZD1222 COVID-19 vaccine. Assay: immunoSEQ multiplex PCR; the TCRdb copy retains only in-frame clones and omits some. The profile shows some 130,000 clones, roughly 90% of them singletons. Study-wide results and caveats: Spike-wide coverage was observed for vaccine-associated CD4 TCRs, with dominant responses at 160-218 and 743-854. Baseline seropositivity occurred in only six AZD1222 recipients. Most donors were white British and more were female, and clonal diversity was possibly underestimated.

The receptor was derived from an adult in good health. Specimen: peripheral blood, collected on day 0 of AZD1222 vaccination. The chain recombines TRBV7-9 with TRBJ1-5, with a weak D call TRBD1 (6 bases). Here the CDR3 reads CASSRGGGQPQHF. DNA of the CDR3: TGTGCCAGCAGCCGCGGGGGCGGTCAGCCCCAGCATTTT.